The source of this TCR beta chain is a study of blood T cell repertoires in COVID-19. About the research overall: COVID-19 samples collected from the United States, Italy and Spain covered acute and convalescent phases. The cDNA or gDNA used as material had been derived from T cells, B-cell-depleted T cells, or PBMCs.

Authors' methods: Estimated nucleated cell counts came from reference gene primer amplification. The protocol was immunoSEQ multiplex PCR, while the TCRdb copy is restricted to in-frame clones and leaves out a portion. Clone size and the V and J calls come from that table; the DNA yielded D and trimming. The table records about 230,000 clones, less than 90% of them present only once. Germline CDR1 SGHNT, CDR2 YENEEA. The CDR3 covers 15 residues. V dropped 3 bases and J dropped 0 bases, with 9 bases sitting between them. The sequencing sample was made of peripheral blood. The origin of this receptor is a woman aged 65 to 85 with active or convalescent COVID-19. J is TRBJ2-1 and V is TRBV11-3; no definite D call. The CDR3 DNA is TGTGCCAGCAGCTTCGCCTCGAGCTCCTACAATGAGCAGTTCTTC. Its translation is CASSFASSSYNEQFF.